The TCR beta chain described here comes from a study of cytomegalovirus exposure and HLA in healthy donors. In the study overall: The approximately 120 million unique TCR beta sequences, from roughly 180 million T cells, were found by an earlier analysis.

Both 60 Vbeta primers and 13 Jbeta primers went into the PCR. Libraries were prepared by immunoSEQ multiplex PCR; TCRdb keeps only in-frame clonotypes and omits some of them. Of roughly 190,000 clones detected, approximately 80% appear once; the ten largest clones hold approximately 1.5%. The germline V gene encodes CDR1 MNHNS and CDR2 SASEGT. J was trimmed by 6 bases and V by 0 bases; bases with no gene match: 6. The CDR3 runs 16 residues. The sample comprised PBMCs. The chain employs TRBV6-1 and TRBJ2-1; 9 nucleotides line up with TRBD1. The TCR comes from a young woman in good health and CMV-seronegative. The CDR3 loop reads CASSEAGTGIGNEQFF. The CDR3 region has the DNA TGTGCCAGCAGTGAAGCCGGGACAGGGATAGGCAATGAGCAGTTCTTC.